The rows below give T cell receptor beta chains drawn from one sample of a study of early T cells in non-severe SARS-CoV-2 infection. TCRdb redid the calling of the 5' RACE reads with MiXCR, one entry per CDR3 protein. The top ten hold roughly 1.2% of the sample, which has 50,000 to 75,000 distinct CDR3 sequences, about 11% seen once. Sample: whole blood, taken at baseline. The receptors here all came from an adult who was a healthcare worker with PCR-confirmed SARS-CoV-2 infection or an uninfected control (not recorded which). The donor label of this sample is uncertain. CDR3s include the opening cysteine and the closing phenylalanine or tryptophan. Fields, in order: clone size, J gene, CDR3 length, V gene, D gene, CDR3 protein, CDR3 DNA. D genes are given only for firm matches. A clone size is listed for some rows: how often the clone was seen (once, few, many), or a class if it is expanded.

size: few
J: TRBJ2-5
length: 16
V: TRBV7-9
D: TRBD1
CDR3: CASSLLGTATQETQYF
DNA: TGTGCCAGCAGCTTACTAGGGACAGCTACACAAGAGACCCAGTACTTC

size: .
J: TRBJ1-2
length: 14
V: TRBV12-3/TRBV12-4
D: .
CDR3: CASSPGTANYGYTF
DNA: TGTGCCAGCAGCCCCGGGACGGCTAACTATGGCTACACCTTC

size: .
J: TRBJ2-1
length: 16
V: TRBV25-1
D: .
CDR3: CASSEYGQSSYNEQFF
DNA: TGTGCCAGCAGTGAATATGGGCAAAGCTCCTACAATGAGCAGTTCTTC

size: .
J: TRBJ1-2
length: 12
V: TRBV3-1
D: .
CDR3: CASSQGGEGYTF
DNA: TGTGCCAGCAGCCAAGGGGGGGAAGGCTACACCTTC

size: many
J: TRBJ1-5
length: 13
V: TRBV6-2/TRBV6-3
D: TRBD1
CDR3: CASRPGQNQPQHF
DNA: TGTGCCAGCAGACCGGGACAGAATCAGCCCCAGCATTTT

size: many
J: TRBJ1-1
length: 15
V: TRBV6-1
D: .
CDR3: CASSEMPRGPTEAFF
DNA: TGTGCCAGCAGTGAAATGCCGAGGGGTCCCACTGAAGCTTTCTTT

size: .
J: TRBJ1-2
length: 16
V: TRBV2
D: TRBD1
CDR3: CASSVDRGSFNYGYTF
DNA: TGTGCCAGCAGCGTGGACAGGGGGTCTTTTAACTATGGCTACACCTTC

size: many
J: TRBJ2-3
length: 13
V: TRBV20-1
D: .
CDR3: CSAPSASTDTQYF
DNA: TGCAGTGCACCTAGCGCGAGCACAGATACGCAGTATTTT

size: few
J: TRBJ1-2
length: 14
V: TRBV12-2
D: .
CDR3: CASRLQPGIYGYTF
DNA: TGTGCAAGTCGCTTACAACCAGGGATCTATGGCTACACCTTC

size: many
J: TRBJ1-2
length: 15
V: TRBV5-5
D: .
CDR3: CASSLANSQAYGYTF
DNA: TGTGCCAGCAGCTTGGCGAACTCACAAGCGTATGGCTACACCTTC

size: .
J: TRBJ2-2
length: 18
V: TRBV28
D: TRBD2
CDR3: CASSSPGGEGFLSGELFF
DNA: TGTGCCAGCAGTTCCCCGGGAGGGGAGGGTTTTCTGAGCGGGGAGCTGTTTTTT

size: .
J: TRBJ1-2
length: 14
V: TRBV6-6
D: .
CDR3: CASRSTGGDYGYTF
DNA: TGTGCCAGCAGGTCGACAGGCGGAGACTATGGCTACACCTTC

size: .
J: TRBJ2-2
length: 15
V: TRBV7-2
D: .
CDR3: CASGRGWTNTGELFF
DNA: TGTGCCAGCGGAAGAGGATGGACGAACACCGGGGAGCTGTTTTTT

size: few
J: TRBJ1-1
length: 15
V: TRBV18
D: TRBD1
CDR3: CASSPVGQGNTEAFF
DNA: TGTGCCAGCTCACCAGTGGGACAGGGAAACACTGAAGCTTTCTTT

size: few
J: TRBJ2-3
length: 10
V: TRBV29-1
D: .
CDR3: CSASTDTQYF
DNA: TGCAGCGCTAGCACAGATACGCAGTATTTT

size: few
J: TRBJ2-2
length: 15
V: TRBV19
D: TRBD1
CDR3: CASSGTGGYTGELFF
DNA: TGTGCCAGTAGTGGGACAGGGGGCTACACCGGGGAGCTGTTTTTT

size: .
J: TRBJ1-3
length: 15
V: TRBV6-5
D: .
CDR3: CASSYAPGSGNTIYF
DNA: TGTGCCAGCAGTTACGCCCCAGGATCTGGAAACACCATATATTTT

size: many
J: TRBJ2-5
length: 14
V: TRBV12-3/TRBV12-4
D: .
CDR3: CASRPTGTEETQYF
DNA: TGTGCCAGCAGGCCCACAGGGACCGAAGAGACCCAGTACTTC

size: .
J: TRBJ1-1
length: 15
V: TRBV12-3/TRBV12-4
D: .
CDR3: CASSLVGQPNTEAFF
DNA: TGTGCCAGCAGTTTAGTTGGCCAGCCGAACACTGAAGCTTTCTTT

size: .
J: TRBJ1-1
length: 15
V: TRBV9
D: TRBD1
CDR3: CASSTGGQENTEAFF
DNA: TGTGCCAGCAGCACAGGGGGACAGGAGAACACTGAAGCTTTCTTT

size: few
J: TRBJ2-3
length: 16
V: TRBV12-3/TRBV12-4
D: TRBD2
CDR3: CASSPTRLALTDTQYF
DNA: TGTGCCAGCAGTCCCACACGACTAGCGCTCACAGATACGCAGTATTTT

size: few
J: TRBJ1-1
length: 15
V: TRBV5-1
D: .
CDR3: CASSSASDRNTEAFF
DNA: TGCGCCAGCAGCTCTGCTTCGGACAGGAACACTGAAGCTTTCTTT

size: once
J: TRBJ2-3
length: 14
V: TRBV7-9
D: .
CDR3: CASSLWGLTDTQYF
DNA: TGTGCCAGCAGCCTATGGGGCCTCACAGATACGCAGTATTTT

size: .
J: TRBJ2-2
length: 14
V: TRBV20-1
D: TRBD1
CDR3: CSAKQGSNTGELFF
DNA: TGCAGTGCGAAACAGGGGTCGAACACCGGGGAGCTGTTTTTT

size: few
J: TRBJ2-5
length: 14
V: TRBV20-1
D: .
CDR3: CSASPTRTGETQYF
DNA: TGCAGTGCCTCTCCAACTAGGACCGGGGAGACCCAGTACTTC

size: .
J: TRBJ2-3
length: 12
V: TRBV29-1
D: .
CDR3: CSVERDTDTQYF
DNA: TGCAGCGTTGAACGGGACACAGATACGCAGTATTTT

size: .
J: TRBJ1-6
length: 13
V: TRBV7-9
D: .
CDR3: CASSWEGTSPLHF
DNA: TGTGCCAGCAGCTGGGAGGGGACTTCACCCCTCCACTTT

size: .
J: TRBJ2-3
length: 16
V: TRBV5-6
D: .
CDR3: CASSLFGGMRTDTQYF
DNA: TGTGCCAGCAGCTTGTTTGGCGGGATGAGGACAGATACGCAGTATTTT

size: few
J: TRBJ1-2
length: 14
V: TRBV5-4
D: .
CDR3: CASSLAQGGYGYTF
DNA: TGTGCCAGCAGCTTGGCCCAGGGAGGGTATGGCTACACCTTC

size: few
J: TRBJ2-2
length: 16
V: TRBV7-8
D: TRBD2
CDR3: CASSSSVAGLAGELFF
DNA: TGTGCCAGCAGCTCATCGGTAGCGGGGCTTGCCGGGGAGCTGTTTTTT

size: .
J: TRBJ1-1
length: 14
V: TRBV5-1
D: .
CDR3: CASTMARGSTEAFF
DNA: TGCGCCAGCACCATGGCCCGGGGCTCCACTGAAGCTTTCTTT

size: .
J: TRBJ2-4
length: 15
V: TRBV6-1
D: .
CDR3: CASSPVGLAKNIQYF
DNA: TGTGCCAGCTCCCCAGTGGGGCTAGCCAAAAACATTCAGTACTTC

size: few
J: TRBJ2-3
length: 15
V: TRBV7-3
D: TRBD1
CDR3: CASSAGTGVPDTQYF
DNA: TGTGCCAGCAGCGCCGGGACAGGGGTACCAGATACGCAGTATTTT

size: .
J: TRBJ1-4
length: 15
V: TRBV20-1
D: .
CDR3: CSAINTGPPYEKLFF
DNA: TGCAGTGCTATAAACACAGGGCCCCCTTATGAAAAACTGTTTTTT

size: few
J: TRBJ1-2
length: 11
V: TRBV11-2
D: .
CDR3: CASHRLYGYTF
DNA: TGTGCCAGCCACAGACTCTATGGCTACACCTTC

size: .
J: TRBJ1-1
length: 14
V: TRBV6-5
D: .
CDR3: CASSRTASYTEAFF
DNA: TGTGCCAGCAGTCGGACAGCGTCTTACACTGAAGCTTTCTTT

size: many
J: TRBJ2-3
length: 16
V: TRBV6-1
D: .
CDR3: CASSLKAAIFANTQYF
DNA: TGTGCCAGCAGCCTAAAGGCTGCAATCTTTGCGAATACGCAGTATTTT

size: once
J: TRBJ2-4
length: 17
V: TRBV20-1
D: .
CDR3: CSARDSTGKVAKNIQYF
DNA: TGCAGTGCTAGAGATTCGACGGGGAAGGTAGCCAAAAACATTCAGTACTTC

size: .
J: TRBJ2-4
length: 14
V: TRBV12-3/TRBV12-4
D: .
CDR3: CASCLGIAKNIQYF
DNA: TGTGCCAGTTGTCTGGGGATTGCCAAAAACATTCAGTACTTC

size: few
J: TRBJ1-6
length: 16
V: TRBV6-5
D: .
CDR3: CASSYSTGSTSSPLHF
DNA: TGTGCCAGCAGTTACTCCACAGGGAGCACTAGTTCACCCCTCCACTTT

size: .
J: TRBJ2-2
length: 15
V: TRBV5-1
D: TRBD1
CDR3: CASTEQGASTGELFF
DNA: TGCGCCAGCACGGAACAGGGGGCTAGCACCGGGGAGCTGTTTTTT

size: many
J: TRBJ1-1
length: 16
V: TRBV7-9
D: .
CDR3: CASSLEKAPFFAEAFF
DNA: TGTGCCAGCAGCTTAGAGAAGGCCCCCTTTTTCGCTGAAGCTTTCTTT

size: many
J: TRBJ1-1
length: 15
V: TRBV9
D: .
CDR3: CASSVGGRLNTEAFF
DNA: TGTGCCAGCAGCGTAGGGGGCAGGTTGAACACTGAAGCTTTCTTT

size: .
J: TRBJ2-2
length: 17
V: TRBV2
D: .
CDR3: CASSERRGTAGTGELFF
DNA: TGTGCCAGCAGTGAAAGGAGGGGAACAGCGGGCACCGGGGAGCTGTTTTTT

size: many
J: TRBJ2-5
length: 15
V: TRBV20-1
D: TRBD2
CDR3: CSASPERGGSETQYF
DNA: TGCAGTGCTAGTCCGGAGCGGGGGGGCAGCGAGACCCAGTACTTC